The clone carrying this T cell receptor (beta chain) was found many times. These data are taken from a study of blood T cells in healthy people across ages. For the second PCR, which ran for about 7 to 11 cycles, a sample-barcoded 5' primer and a J-beta primer mix were used. Using its own MiXCR run on the 5' RACE reads, TCRdb lists one record per CDR3 protein. The data contain some 640,000 distinct CDR3 sequences, 45% to 50% of them singletons. Unmatched junction bases numbered 15, after V lost 8 bases and J lost 5 bases. CDR1 SGHTA and CDR2 FQGTGA come from the germline V gene. The CDR3 runs to 18 residues.

Sequenced: blood. The chain combines TRBV7-3 with TRBJ2-1, with 13 bases that match TRBD2. The receptor comes from a woman in her sixties or seventies in good health. CDR3 bases: TGTGCCAGCGCCCCCCACAGGACTAGCGGGAGTACCCACAATGAGCAGTTCTTC. This sequence encodes CASAPHRTSGSTHNEQFF.